This T cell receptor beta chain was profiled in a study of T cell responses to AZD1222 COVID-19 vaccine (dated by TCRdb to about 2021). Turning to the overall study: TCR sequencing was performed for roughly 240 trial participants, of whom around 200 were given two doses of AZD1222 and around 25 were given two doses of MenACWY control vaccine. Trial participants were enrolled into age subgroups of 18-55, 56-69 and 70-plus years, which contained about 150, 27 and 61 TCR-sequenced participants, respectively. Study-wide conclusions, independent of this receptor: The 56-69-year group was small, and its depth increase did not reach significance, likely because of low power. Vaccine-associated CD4 TCRs spanned the whole spike protein, with dominant responses in regions 160-218 and 743-854. Epitopes outside the regions mutated in the B.1.351 and B.1.1.7 variants were reportedly recognized by nearly half of the unique spike-specific TCRs. Participants were mostly white British and included more females than males, and it was suggested by the authors that clonal diversity may have been underestimated. Because no samples from the day 14 peak response were available, repertoires could be characterized only after the peak T cell response. A significant rise in spike-specific TCR breadth and depth was observed after two AZD1222 doses relative to day 0 and relative to MenACWY recipients. Only six or seven AZD1222 recipients were SARS-CoV-2 seropositive at baseline, limiting conclusions about previously exposed vaccinees.

About this clone: It has no known antigen specificity. Per-base quality was not reported, and no clone a single base away is much larger than it.

This sample's time point label indicates: about 28 days (+/-7) after the second vaccine dose. AZD1222 recipients whose second dose came at about 4 weeks and those whose second dose came at about 12 weeks were combined into one group, since spike-specific TCR depth and breadth did not differ between the two schedules. Vaccinee samples were obtained from the UK trials COV001 and COV002, which included a single-blind randomized controlled phase 2/3 trial of AZD1222 (ChAdOx1 nCoV-19) in healthy adults. For TCRbeta chain sequencing, PBMC samples from trial participants were taken at day 0 and at day 28 after the second dose. The CDR3 holds 12 amino acids from the cysteine to the phenylalanine. The retained sequence is limited to the CDR3, 36 bases, with the frame set at the first base. The CDR3 regions of human TCRbeta chains were subjected to immunosequencing. On the authors' methods: TCRs in the repertoires were matched against a reference library of SARS-CoV-2-specific TCRs that had been generated with the MIRA antigen-specificity platform. Breadth meant the fraction of unique TCRs that were SARS-CoV-2-associated, whereas depth meant the fraction of total T cells that were SARS-CoV-2-associated. Using the MIRA data, each spike-specific TCR was mapped to the spike region that the TCR reacts to and placed in a CD4 or CD8 class. Log10-transformed breadth and depth values were compared by one-way ANOVA with Sidak's multiple comparisons tests. TCRdb's version of the immuneACCESS table is confined to in-frame rearrangements and falls short of the full clone set. An unresolved V gene accounts for under half of the shortfall where checked; the remainder is of unknown origin. Clonal size and the V and J genes are those of that table, whereas D and trimming came from the DNA. This sample comprises about 56,000 clones, approximately 80% of them detected only once. The ten largest clonotypes hold approximately 5% of the sample.

This chain joins TRBV12-3 or TRBV12-4 to TRBJ2-5; 7 central nucleotides agree with TRBD1. This receptor was obtained from an adult who received the AZD1222 COVID-19 vaccine. Sequenced here: peripheral blood, sampled 28 days after the second AZD1222 dose. The CDR3 loop reads CATKGAGETQYF. The base sequence is TGTGCAACAAAGGGGGCTGGAGAGACCCAGTACTTC.